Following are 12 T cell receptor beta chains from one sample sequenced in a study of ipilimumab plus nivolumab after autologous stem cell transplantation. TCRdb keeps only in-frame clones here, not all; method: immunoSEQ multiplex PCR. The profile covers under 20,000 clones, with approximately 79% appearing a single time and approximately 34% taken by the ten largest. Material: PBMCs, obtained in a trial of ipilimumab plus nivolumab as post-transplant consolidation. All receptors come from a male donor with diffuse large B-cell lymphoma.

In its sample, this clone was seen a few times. The CDR3 DNA is TGTGCCAGCAGCAAGGGACGCAATGAGCAGTTCTTC. Amino acids: CASSKGRNEQFF. The chain links TRBV11-3 to TRBJ2-1; either TRBD1 or TRBD2 may supply D (5 bases each). Trimming removed 5 bases from V and 6 bases from J, with 8 bases in between. From germline, CDR1 is SGHNT and CDR2 YENEEA. The CDR3 covers 12 residues. The full variable domain, in which reference TRBV11-3 and TRBJ2-1 provide the parts outside the CDR3, is EAGVVQSPRYKIIEKKQPVAFWCNPISGHNTLYWYLQNLGQGPELLIRYENEEAVDDSQLPKDRFSAERLKGVDSTLKIQPAELGDSAVYLCASSKGRNEQFFGPGTRLTVL.

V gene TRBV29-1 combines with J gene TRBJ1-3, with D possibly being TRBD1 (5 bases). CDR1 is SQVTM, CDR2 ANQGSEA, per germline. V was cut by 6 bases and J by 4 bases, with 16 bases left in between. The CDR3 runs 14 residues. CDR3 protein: CSVSGTLEGNTIYF. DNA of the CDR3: TGCAGCGTCTCCGGGACCCTGGAAGGAAACACCATATATTTT.

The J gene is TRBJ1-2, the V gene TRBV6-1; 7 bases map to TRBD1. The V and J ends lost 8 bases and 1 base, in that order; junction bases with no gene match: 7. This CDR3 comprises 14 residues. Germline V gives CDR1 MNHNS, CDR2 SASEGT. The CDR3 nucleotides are TGTGCCAGCCTGAGGACAGGATATAACTATGGCTACACCTTC. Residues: CASLRTGYNYGYTF.

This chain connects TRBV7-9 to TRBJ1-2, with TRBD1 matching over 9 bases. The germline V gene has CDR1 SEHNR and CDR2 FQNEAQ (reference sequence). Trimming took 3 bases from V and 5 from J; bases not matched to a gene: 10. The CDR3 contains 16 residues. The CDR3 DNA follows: TGTGCCAGCAGCTTTCTGCGGACAGGGGTCTGGTATGGCTACACCTTC. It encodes CASSFLRTGVWYGYTF.

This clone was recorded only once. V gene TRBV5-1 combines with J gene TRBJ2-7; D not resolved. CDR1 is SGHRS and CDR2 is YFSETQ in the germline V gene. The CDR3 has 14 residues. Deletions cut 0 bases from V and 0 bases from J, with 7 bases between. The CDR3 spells CASSLEVSSYEQYF. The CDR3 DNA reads TGCGCCAGCAGCTTGGAGGTAAGCTCCTACGAGCAGTACTTC.

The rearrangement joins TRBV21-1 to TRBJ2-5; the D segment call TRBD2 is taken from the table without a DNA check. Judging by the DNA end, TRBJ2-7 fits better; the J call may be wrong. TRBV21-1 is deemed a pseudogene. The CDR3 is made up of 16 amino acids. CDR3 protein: CASGTSGKNLLYEQYF. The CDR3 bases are TGTGCCAGCGGGACTAGCGGGAAAAATCTCCTCTACGAGCAGTACTTC.

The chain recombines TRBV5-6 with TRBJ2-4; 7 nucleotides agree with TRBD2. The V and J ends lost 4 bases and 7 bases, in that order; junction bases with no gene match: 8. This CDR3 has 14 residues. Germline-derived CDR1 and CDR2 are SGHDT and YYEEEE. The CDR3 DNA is TGTGCCAGCAGCCGGGCGGGAGCGAGGAACATTCAGTACTTC. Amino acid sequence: CASSRAGARNIQYF.

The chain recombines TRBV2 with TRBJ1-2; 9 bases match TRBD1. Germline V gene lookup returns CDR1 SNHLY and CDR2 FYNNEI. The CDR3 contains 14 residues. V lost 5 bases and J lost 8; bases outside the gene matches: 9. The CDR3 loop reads CASSYRGRESGYTF. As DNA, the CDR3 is TGTGCCAGCAGTTACAGGGGGCGAGAATCGGGCTACACCTTC. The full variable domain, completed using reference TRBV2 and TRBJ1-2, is EPEVTQTPSHQVTQMGQEVILRCVPISNHLYFYWYRQILGQKVEFLVSFYNNEISEKSEIFDDQFSVERPDGSNFTLKIRSTKLEDSAMYFCASSYRGRESGYTFGSGTRLTVV.

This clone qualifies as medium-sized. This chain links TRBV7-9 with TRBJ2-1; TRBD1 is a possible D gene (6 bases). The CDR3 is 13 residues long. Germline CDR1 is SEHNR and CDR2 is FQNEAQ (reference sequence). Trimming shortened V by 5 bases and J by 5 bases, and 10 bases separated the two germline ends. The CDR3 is CASSRDINNEQFF. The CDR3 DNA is TGTGCCAGCAGCCGGGACATAAACAATGAGCAGTTCTTC.

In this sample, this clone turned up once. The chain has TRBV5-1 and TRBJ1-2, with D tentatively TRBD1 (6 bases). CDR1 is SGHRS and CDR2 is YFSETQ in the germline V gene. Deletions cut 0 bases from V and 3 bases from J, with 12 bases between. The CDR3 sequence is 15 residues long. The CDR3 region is CASSLEGDIDYGYTF. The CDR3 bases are TGCGCCAGCAGCTTGGAGGGGGATATCGACTATGGCTACACCTTC.

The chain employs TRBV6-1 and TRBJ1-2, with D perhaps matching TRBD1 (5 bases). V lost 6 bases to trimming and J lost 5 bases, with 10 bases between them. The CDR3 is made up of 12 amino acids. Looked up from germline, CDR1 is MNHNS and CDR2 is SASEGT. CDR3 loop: CASRRQGYGYTF. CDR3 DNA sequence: TGTGCCAGCAGGCGCCAGGGATATGGCTACACCTTC.

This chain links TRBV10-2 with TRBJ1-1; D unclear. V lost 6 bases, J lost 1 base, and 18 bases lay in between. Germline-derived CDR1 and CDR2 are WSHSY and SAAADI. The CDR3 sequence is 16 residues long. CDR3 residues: CASRRGRPRRNTEAFF. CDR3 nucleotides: TGCGCCAGCAGGAGAGGCAGGCCCCGAAGGAACACTGAAGCTTTCTTT.